These 27 T cell receptor beta chains came from one sample sequenced in a study of OX40 agonist ivuxolimab in advanced cancers. TCRdb keeps only in-frame clones here, not all; method: immunoSEQ multiplex PCR. The sample includes over 50,000 clones, 89% of them seen just once. The sample here was CD4+ or CD8+ T cells sorted from blood, taken in a trial of the OX40 agonist ivuxolimab. Every receptor here comes from an adult with an advanced solid tumor such as melanoma, head and neck, liver or kidney cancer.

CDR3 sequence reads: CASSSRAGAYNEQFF. The CDR3 region has the DNA TGTGCCAGCAGTTCCCGAGCGGGAGCCTACAATGAGCAGTTCTTC. The J gene is TRBJ2-1, the V gene TRBV28; 8 bases agree with TRBD2. This CDR3 has 15 residues. The trim removed 4 bases at V and 2 bases at J, leaving 4 bases unmatched. CDR1 and CDR2 from the germline V gene are MDHEN and SYDVKM.

The chain has TRBV5-5 and TRBJ1-5; the D is unclear. The CDR3 runs 15 residues. Looked up from germline, CDR1 is SGHKS and CDR2 is YYEKEE (reference sequence). V shed 0 bases and J shed 1 base, with 8 bases lying between them. In DNA form, the CDR3 reads TGTGCCAGCAGCTTGGGGGCAGCGAGCAATCAGCCCCAGCATTTT. Its translation is CASSLGAASNQPQHF. The full variable domain, in which reference TRBV5-5 and TRBJ1-5 provide the parts outside the CDR3, is DAGVTQSPTHLIKTRGQQVTLRCSPISGHKSVSWYQQVLGQGPQFIFQYYEKEERGRGNFPDRFSARQFPNYSSELNVNALLLGDSALYLCASSLGAASNQPQHFGDGTRLSIL.

The V gene is TRBV28, the J gene TRBJ2-1; 10 bases are a match to TRBD2. V trimming: 6 bases; J trimming: 4 bases; junction bases outside the gene matches: 6. The germline gives CDR1 MDHEN, CDR2 SYDVKM. CDR3 size: 15 residues. This CDR3 is CASSESSGSYNEQFF. The CDR3, as DNA: TGTGCCAGCAGCGAATCTAGCGGGAGTTACAATGAGCAGTTCTTC. Variable domain in full (rest from reference TRBV28 and TRBJ2-1): DVKVTQSSRYLVKRTGEKVFLECVQDMDHENMFWYRQDPGLGLRLIYFSYDVKMKEKGDIPEGYSVSREKKERFSLILESASTNQTSMYLCASSESSGSYNEQFFGPGTRLTVL.

V gene TRBV4-3 combines with J gene TRBJ2-3, with D perhaps matching TRBD1 or TRBD2 (5 bases each). CDR3 length: 17 residues. With 0 bases removed from V and 4 bases from J, the gap between germline ends came to 17 bases. Germline values: CDR1 LGHNA, CDR2 YSLEER. CDR3 bases: TGCGCCAGCAGCCAAGATCCAGAGGATGGGGGAGCAGATACGCAGTATTTT. Amino acid sequence: CASSQDPEDGGADTQYF.

The J gene is TRBJ1-1, the V gene TRBV4-2; 10 nucleotides agree with TRBD1. V dropped 5 bases and J dropped 5; count of bases not matched to a gene: 5. Germline V gene data show CDR1 as LGHNA and CDR2 as YNFKEQ. The CDR3 spans 14 residues. DNA of the CDR3: TGTGCCAGCAGCGCCGGGACAGGGGTAACTGAAGCTTTCTTT. It yields the protein CASSAGTGVTEAFF.

This clone came up once. This sequence joins TRBV4-1 and TRBJ2-1; D not certain. The CDR3 extends over 15 amino acids. CDR1 and CDR2 (germline): MGHRA, YSYEKL. Trimming took off 2 bases at V and 0 bases at J, with 8 bases between the two ends. The CDR3 reads CASSQTSSSYNEQFF. The CDR3 DNA sequence: TGCGCCAGCAGCCAAACATCGAGCTCCTACAATGAGCAGTTCTTC.

The chain joins TRBV28 to TRBJ2-2; D remains unclear. The CDR3 has 13 amino acids. The germline V gene encodes CDR1 MDHEN and CDR2 SYDVKM. The V and J ends lost 7 bases and 5 bases respectively, with 11 bases between them. The CDR3 nucleotides read TGTGCCAGCATCGGGTTTGGAACCGGGGAGCTGTTTTTT. Translating gives CASIGFGTGELFF.

This chain connects TRBV7-8 to TRBJ2-7; a weak D match, TRBD1 (6 bases). V lost 5 bases and J 3 bases, leaving 11 bases between the germline ends. From germline, CDR1 is SGHVS and CDR2 FQNEAQ. CDR3 length: 13 residues. Here the CDR3 DNA reads TGTGCCAGCAGCCGAAACAGGGTCTACGAGCAGTACTTC. Translating it yields CASSRNRVYEQYF.

The chain combines TRBV5-5 with TRBJ2-2; 13 nucleotides line up with TRBD2. This CDR3 contains 17 residues. Trimming took 4 bases from V and 0 from J; bases not matched to a gene: 3. Looked up from germline, CDR1 is SGHKS and CDR2 is YYEKEE (reference sequence). CDR3 sequence reads: CASSATSGRTNTGELFF. CDR3 bases: TGTGCCAGCAGCGCGACTAGCGGGAGGACGAACACCGGGGAGCTGTTTTTT.

This clone was detected only once. The chain has TRBV28 and TRBJ1-5; 7 positions agree with TRBD1. V was clipped by 2 bases and J by 3 bases; unmatched bases: 4. Germline V gene data show CDR1 as MDHEN and CDR2 as SYDVKM. This CDR3 is built from 15 residues. This CDR3 reads CASSLRTGANQPQHF. CDR3 DNA sequence: TGTGCCAGCAGTTTACGTACAGGGGCCAATCAGCCCCAGCATTTT.

J is TRBJ2-3 and V is TRBV27; no firm D call. V gave up 2 bases and J gave up 0 bases, with 9 bases separating them. CDR3 length equals 15 residues. Germline lookup yields CDR1 MNHEY and CDR2 SMNVEV (reference sequence). DNA for the CDR3: TGTGCCAGCAGTTTACTAGATAGTAGCACAGATACGCAGTATTTT. Residues: CASSLLDSSTDTQYF.

The chain combines TRBV10-3 with TRBJ1-2, with a tentative D call TRBD1 (5 bases). There are 14 residues in the CDR3. V gave up 2 bases and J gave up 2 bases, with 9 bases separating them. Looked up from germline, CDR1 is ENHRY and CDR2 is SYGVKD. CDR3 DNA: TGTGCCATCAGTGAGGGGGACGGCAACTATGGCTACACCTTC. Translation: CAISEGDGNYGYTF.

V gene TRBV2 combines with J gene TRBJ2-7, with no clear D. Trimming took off 8 bases at V and 1 base at J, with 9 bases between the two ends. Germline V gives CDR1 SNHLY, CDR2 FYNNEI. The CDR3 loop spans 12 amino acids. CDR3 in amino acids: CASLTESYEQYF. The CDR3 DNA reads as TGTGCCAGCCTTACAGAGTCCTACGAGCAGTACTTC. Looking up the rest from reference TRBV2 and TRBJ2-7 gives the full variable domain: EPEVTQTPSHQVTQMGQEVILRCVPISNHLYFYWYRQILGQKVEFLVSFYNNEISEKSEIFDDQFSVERPDGSNFTLKIRSTKLEDSAMYFCASLTESYEQYFGPGTRLTVT.

The CDR3 DNA is TGTGCCAGCAGTTTGGCGGAACTAACAGATACGCAGTATTTT. The encoded protein is CASSLAELTDTQYF. The chain combines TRBV28 with TRBJ2-3; D ambiguous. Per germline, CDR1 MDHEN and CDR2 SYDVKM. CDR3 size: 14 residues. Trimming left V 3 bases short and J 3 bases short, with 10 bases between.

The chain joins TRBV4-3 to TRBJ1-1; the D is unclear. The V end lost 0 bases, the J end lost 3 bases, and 5 bases lay between the germline ends. CDR3 length: 13 amino acids. Germline CDR1 reads LGHNA; CDR2 reads YSLEER. The CDR3 is CASSQERDTEAFF. CDR3 coding DNA: TGCGCCAGCAGCCAAGAAAGGGACACTGAAGCTTTCTTT.

The chain joins TRBV19 to TRBJ2-1, with D maybe TRBD2 (6 bases). The length of the CDR3 is 15 residues. Germline values: CDR1 LNHDA, CDR2 SQIVND (reference sequence). Trimming took off 5 bases at V and 3 bases at J, with 14 bases between the two ends. In DNA form, the CDR3 reads TGTGCCAGTAGTTACCGGGACTCCCACTACAATGAGCAGTTCTTC. Its protein product is CASSYRDSHYNEQFF.

This chain connects TRBV15 to TRBJ2-5; unclear D gene. The CDR3 runs to 14 residues. Deletions cut 6 bases from V and 1 base from J, with 12 bases between. From germline, CDR1 is LNHNV and CDR2 YYDKDF (reference sequence). CDR3 in DNA: TGTGCCACCAGGGGCATAGAGCGCCAAGAGACCCAGTACTTC. It translates to CATRGIERQETQYF.

The chain is built from TRBV19 and TRBJ2-1; possibly TRBD2 for D (5 bases). Germline assignment: CDR1 LNHDA and CDR2 SQIVND (reference sequence). The CDR3 length is 14 residues. V lost 4 bases and J 6 bases, leaving 13 bases between the germline ends. The CDR3 region is CASSTRTRFNEQFF. In nucleotides, the CDR3 is TGTGCCAGTAGTACCCGAACTAGGTTCAATGAGCAGTTCTTC.

The chain has TRBV7-9 and TRBJ1-3; D ambiguous. V shed 1 base and J shed 0 bases, with 7 bases lying between them. The germline V gene encodes CDR1 SEHNR and CDR2 FQNEAQ (reference sequence). This CDR3 has 15 residues. For the CDR3, the DNA is TGTGCCAGCAGCTTAGGGGGAAGCTCTGGAAACACCATATATTTT. Translated, it gives CASSLGGSSGNTIYF. Complete variable domain (other parts from reference TRBV7-9 and TRBJ1-3): DTGVSQNPRHKITKRGQNVTFRCDPISEHNRLYWYRQTLGQGPEFLTYFQNEAQLEKSRLLSDRFSAERPKGSFSTLEIQRTEQGDSAMYLCASSLGGSSGNTIYFGEGSWLTVV.

The chain's CDR3 is CASSYHREPTDTQYF. DNA for the CDR3: TGTGCCAGCAGTTACCACCGGGAGCCGACAGATACGCAGTATTTT. This chain uses TRBV6-5 with TRBJ2-3, with D perhaps TRBD2 (6 bases). Germline lookup yields CDR1 MNHEY and CDR2 SVGAGI. The CDR3 has 15 residues. V lost 2 bases and J lost 3, with 12 bases in between.

V is TRBV5-8 and J is TRBJ1-4; D is unresolved. From germline, CDR1 is SGHTS and CDR2 YDEGEE. The V end was cut by 2 bases, the J end by 0 bases, with 8 bases between. The CDR3 length is 15 residues. The CDR3 coding sequence is TGTGCCAGCAGCTTAGGGTCGGCAACTAATGAAAAACTGTTTTTT. Translated, it gives CASSLGSATNEKLFF. Using reference TRBV5-8 and TRBJ1-4 for the parts outside the CDR3, the full variable domain is EAGVTQSPTHLIKTRGQQATLRCSPISGHTSVYWYQQALGLGLQFLLWYDEGEERNRGNFPPRFSGRQFPNYSSELNVNALELEDSALYLCASSLGSATNEKLFFGSGTQLSVL.

V is TRBV5-4 and J is TRBJ2-7; the D gene could be TRBD1 or TRBD2 (6 bases each). Per the germline V gene, CDR1 is SGHNT and CDR2 is YYREEE (reference sequence). CDR3 length: 13 residues. Trimming cost V 4 bases and J 3 bases, with 11 bases left between them. The CDR3 nucleotides are TGTGCCAGCAGCGCGGGACAAAACTACGAGCAGTACTTC. Amino acids: CASSAGQNYEQYF.

The V call is TRBV19, the J call TRBJ1-1, with D unclear. Trimming shortened V by 5 bases and J by 6 bases, and 13 bases separated the two germline ends. Germline V CDR1 and CDR2: LNHDA, SQIVND (reference sequence). This CDR3 is built from 13 residues. In DNA form, the CDR3 reads TGTGCCAGTAGTCTCTTGTCCGGGGCTGAAGCTTTCTTT. This gives the protein CASSLLSGAEAFF.

This chain uses TRBV15 with TRBJ2-1, with TRBD1 matching over 7 bases. Germline loops: CDR1 LNHNV, CDR2 YYDKDF (reference sequence). V lost 6 bases to trimming and J lost 4 bases; unmatched junction nucleotides: 9. The CDR3 consists of 15 residues. Written as DNA, the CDR3 is TGTGCCACCAGAGACAGGGCCGAGGGTTACAATGAGCAGTTCTTC. It is translated as CATRDRAEGYNEQFF.

This sequence joins TRBV19 and TRBJ1-1, with D perhaps matching TRBD1 (5 bases). The CDR3 extends over 13 amino acids. Germline-derived CDR1 and CDR2 are LNHDA and SQIVND (reference sequence). Trimming stripped 10 bases from V and 5 bases from J, with 17 bases between. The CDR3 sequence is CATFLTGGTEAFF. Here the CDR3 DNA reads TGTGCCACCTTCCTAACCGGGGGGACTGAAGCTTTCTTT.

The chain couples TRBV7-9 to TRBJ2-5; 10 nucleotides agree with TRBD2. The CDR3 runs 14 residues. V gave up 1 base and J gave up 4 bases; unmatched junction bases: 0. Germline-derived CDR1 and CDR2 are SEHNR and FQNEAQ (reference sequence). The CDR3 loop is CASSLGLAGETQYF. The CDR3 bases are TGTGCCAGCAGCTTAGGACTAGCGGGAGAGACCCAGTACTTC.

The rearrangement uses TRBV13 and TRBJ2-7, with D perhaps TRBD1 or TRBD2 (5 bases each). The CDR3 covers 14 residues. Germline V gene sequence: CDR1 PRHDT, CDR2 FYEKMQ (reference sequence). V was pared by 1 base and J by 0 bases, with 7 bases between. CDR3 sequence reads: CASSLAGLSYEQYF. CDR3 coding DNA: TGTGCCAGCAGCTTAGCGGGGCTCTCCTACGAGCAGTACTTC.